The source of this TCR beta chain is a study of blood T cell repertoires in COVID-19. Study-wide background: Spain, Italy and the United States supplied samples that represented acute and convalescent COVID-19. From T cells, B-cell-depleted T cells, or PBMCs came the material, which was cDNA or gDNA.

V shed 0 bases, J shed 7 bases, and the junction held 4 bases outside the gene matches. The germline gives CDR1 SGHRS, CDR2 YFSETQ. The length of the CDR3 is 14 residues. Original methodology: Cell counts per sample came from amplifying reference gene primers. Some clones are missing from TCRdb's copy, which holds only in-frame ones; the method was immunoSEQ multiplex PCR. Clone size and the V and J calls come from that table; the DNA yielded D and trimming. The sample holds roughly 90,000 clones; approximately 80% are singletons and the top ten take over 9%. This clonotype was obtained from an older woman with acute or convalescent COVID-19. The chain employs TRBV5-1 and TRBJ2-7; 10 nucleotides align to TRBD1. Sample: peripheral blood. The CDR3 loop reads CASSLAGQGLEQYF. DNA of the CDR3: TGCGCCAGCAGCTTGGCGGGACAGGGGCTAGAGCAGTACTTC.